This T cell receptor beta chain was recovered during a study of spatial heterogeneity in lung cancer. The CDR3 spans 14 residues. V lost 5 bases, J lost 6 bases, and 14 bases lay in between. The sample's time point: sample taken at primary tumor resection. Material for sequencing was whole RNA from tumor, nontumor lung or frozen PBMC, left unsorted. A single record per CDR3 protein comes from TCRdb applying MiXCR to the 5' RACE reads. Here the sample spans around 9,800 distinct CDR3 sequences, roughly 24% being singletons. The material was PBMCs, obtained at surgery. The rearrangement links TRBV12-3 or TRBV12-4 to TRBJ2-4; weak D call: TRBD2 (5 bases). The receptor's source is a female donor with early-stage non-small cell lung cancer. In nucleotides, the CDR3 is TGTGCCAGCAGTCCGGACTCCGGCGGAAACATTCAGTACTTC. It yields the protein CASSPDSGGNIQYF.